This T cell receptor (beta chain) was sequenced during a study of CD8 T cells in ankylosing spondylitis. TCR beta libraries were made by quantitative 5'-RACE with molecular barcodes. MiXCR, applied by TCRdb to the 5' RACE reads, yields one record per CDR3 protein. This repertoire shows about 150,000 distinct CDR3 sequences, around 43% found once; its top ten account for around 15%. The CDR3 extends over 15 amino acids. CDR1 and CDR2 (germline): MDHEN, SYDVKM. V gave up 5 bases and J gave up 4 bases; unmatched junction bases: 8. The clonotype was recovered from a male donor with ankylosing spondylitis. This rearrangement joins TRBV28 to TRBJ2-3; TRBD1 agrees at 8 bases. Sequencing was carried out using synovial fluid, either unsorted or a sorted T cell fraction (not recorded which). In DNA form, the CDR3 reads TGTGCCAGCAGTGACAGGGACAGGATGGCAGATACGCAGTATTTT. Residues: CASSDRDRMADTQYF.